This TCR beta chain appears in the sequencing data of a study of blood T cell repertoires in COVID-19. In the study's own analysis: Quantification of nucleated cells was approximated via reference gene primer amplification. Assay: immunoSEQ multiplex PCR; the TCRdb copy retains only in-frame clones and omits some. D and trimming come from the DNA, and the V and J calls and clone size come from that table. This sample has tens of thousands of clones, with approximately 86% found just once. The V end was cut by 5 bases, the J end by 6 bases, with 8 bases between. This CDR3 comprises 12 residues. The receptor comes from a man at least 80 years old with COVID-19, enrolled during active disease. Sequences were obtained from peripheral blood. The chain uses TRBV12-3 or TRBV12-4 and TRBJ1-5; D remains unclear. The CDR3 loop reads CASSARGQPQHF. The CDR3 region has the DNA TGTGCCAGCAGTGCCCGCGGTCAGCCCCAGCATTTT.